One sample yielded the 2 T cell receptor beta chains listed below, sequenced in a study of blood T cell repertoires in COVID-19. Clones were read by immunoSEQ multiplex PCR, and TCRdb kept only the in-frame ones, dropping some. Here the sample spans approximately 210,000 clones, 85% being singletons. Sequenced input: peripheral blood. These receptor sequences come from a man aged 55-75 years with COVID-19, enrolled during active disease.

The V and J genes are TRBV11-3 and TRBJ2-5; no firm D call. The CDR3 totals 14 residues. Trimming shortened V by 0 bases and J by 4 bases, and 9 bases separated the two germline ends. Germline V gene lookup returns CDR1 SGHNT and CDR2 YENEEA. In DNA form, the CDR3 reads TGTGCCAGCAGCTTAGATACGGCGGCAGAGACCCAGTACTTC. Translated, it gives CASSLDTAAETQYF.

The chain uses TRBV14 and TRBJ1-5; 9 bases match TRBD1. The CDR3 is 13 amino acids. V shed 4 bases, J shed 5 bases, and the junction held 0 bases outside the gene matches. Germline values: CDR1 SGHDN, CDR2 FVKESK. CDR3 bases: TGTGCCAGCAGCCGGACAGGGGATCAGCCCCAGCATTTT. Translation: CASSRTGDQPQHF.